These T cell receptor beta chains were read from a single sample in a study of regulatory T cells in long-lasting Graves disease. MiXCR, applied by TCRdb to the multiplex PCR reads, yields one record per CDR3 protein. The data contain 300,000 to 500,000 distinct CDR3 sequences, roughly 20% of them singletons. Sequences were derived from peripheral blood mononuclear cells (PBMCs), sampled when the disease was refractory, from a patient treated with antithyroid drugs. Every receptor here comes from a female donor with Graves disease. The CDR3 runs from the conserved cysteine through the conserved F or W. A D gene is named only where the DNA matches it firmly. Size is stated for part of the rows, as once, few or many counts, or as a class when the clone is expanded.

j_call,d_call,clone_size,v_call,cdr3_aa,cdr3_nt
TRBJ1-4,.,many,TRBV29-1,CSGLRQGGEKLFF,TGCAGCGGGCTTCGCCAGGGCGGCGAAAAACTGTTTTTT
TRBJ1-1,TRBD1,many,TRBV2,CATDRGRGTEAFF,TGTGCCACTGACAGGGGGCGAGGTACTGAAGCTTTCTTT
TRBJ2-3,TRBD2,.,TRBV30,CAWSLTGLAGGRADTQYF,TGTGCCTGGAGTCTTACGGGACTAGCGGGAGGGCGCGCAGATACGCAGTATTTT
TRBJ1-1,.,.,TRBV6-1,CASRNAQRARSNTEAFF,TGTGCCAGCAGAAACGCGCAGAGGGCGCGGAGCAACACTGAAGCTTTCTTT
TRBJ2-7,.,.,TRBV27,CASRRGAGDYEQYF,TGTGCCAGCAGAAGGGGGGCAGGGGACTACGAGCAGTACTTC
TRBJ2-5,.,.,TRBV7-9,CASSLSPRDRPQETQYF,TGTGCCAGCAGCTTATCCCCCCGCGACAGGCCCCAAGAGACCCAGTACTTC
TRBJ1-1,TRBD1,many,TRBV11-2,CASSFDRAEAFF,TGTGCCAGCAGCTTCGACAGGGCTGAAGCTTTCTTT
TRBJ2-7,.,few,TRBV28,CASSPRGPPYEQYF,TGTGCCAGCAGTCCTCGGGGTCCTCCCTACGAGCAGTACTTC
TRBJ2-2,.,many,TRBV27,CASSSRVVAKGGGELFF,TGTGCCAGCAGTTCCCGAGTAGTAGCAAAGGGAGGCGGGGAGCTGTTTTTT
TRBJ2-1,TRBD2,.,TRBV6-5,CASSYRAGVVPLTQFF,TGTGCCAGCAGTTACCGCGCGGGGGTGGTTCCCCTAACGCAGTTCTTC
TRBJ2-7,.,.,TRBV18,CASSPPPGYLSQYF,TGTGCCAGCTCACCTCCTCCGGGTTATCTTTCGCAGTACTTC
TRBJ2-5,TRBD2,.,TRBV19,CASRTSGSFQETQYF,TGTGCCAGTAGGACTAGCGGGTCTTTCCAAGAGACCCAGTACTTC
TRBJ2-6,.,few,TRBV19,CASSIVGGNGANVLTF,TGTGCCAGTAGTATAGTAGGAGGGAACGGGGCCAACGTCCTGACTTTC
TRBJ1-5,.,.,TRBV11-2,CASSLAGTQPQHF,TGTGCCAGCAGCTTAGCGGGTACTCAGCCCCAGCATTTT
TRBJ2-7,.,.,TRBV20-1,CSALANSYEQYF,TGCAGTGCTTTAGCGAATTCCTACGAGCAGTACTTC
TRBJ2-4,.,few,TRBV12-3/TRBV12-4,CASSFDGYIQYF,TGTGCCAGCAGTTTTGACGGGTACATTCAGTACTTC
TRBJ2-5,TRBD2,.,TRBV3-1,CASSQASGRDQETQYF,TGTGCCAGCAGCCAAGCTAGCGGGAGGGATCAAGAGACCCAGTACTTC
TRBJ2-5,TRBD2,few,TRBV9,CASSVDGGGETQYF,TGTGCCAGCAGCGTAGACGGGGGGGGAGAGACCCAGTACTTC
TRBJ2-6,TRBD1,few,TRBV7-2,CASSLYRDRDTFPLSAANVLTF,TGTGCCAGCAGCTTATACCGGGACAGGGATACCTTTCCTCTCTCGGCGGCCAACGTCCTGACTTTC
TRBJ2-7,.,few,TRBV20-1,CSARDSTPYEQYF,TGCAGTGCTAGAGATTCAACACCCTACGAGCAGTACTTC
TRBJ2-5,.,many,TRBV7-2,CASSLGTFQETQYF,TGTGCCAGCAGTCTCGGGACTTTCCAAGAGACCCAGTACTTC
TRBJ1-5,.,.,TRBV6-2/TRBV6-3,CASSVGHIFQPQHF,TGTGCCAGCAGTGTGGGACATATTTTCCAGCCCCAGCATTTT
TRBJ2-4,.,.,TRBV28,CASSSRTVSIQYF,TGTGCCAGCAGTTCCCGGACTGTAAGCATTCAGTACTTC
TRBJ1-2,TRBD1,many,TRBV19,CASSRPDRAGGYTF,TGTGCCAGTAGTAGACCCGACAGGGCAGGTGGCTACACCTTC
TRBJ2-7,TRBD1,many,TRBV7-3,CASSPGGTGVAEQYF,TGTGCCAGCAGCCCCGGTGGGACAGGGGTGGCCGAGCAGTACTTC
TRBJ2-3,.,.,TRBV20-1,CSASKTDTQYF,TGCAGTGCTAGCAAGACAGATACGCAGTATTTT
TRBJ2-5,TRBD2,many,TRBV20-1,CSARVLAGGIQETQYF,TGCAGTGCTAGAGTGCTAGCGGGAGGGATACAAGAGACCCAGTACTTC
TRBJ2-5,.,few,TRBV6-1,CASSEPWPNQETQYF,TGTGCCAGCAGTGAACCGTGGCCCAACCAAGAGACCCAGTACTTC
TRBJ1-2,TRBD1,few,TRBV7-2,CASSLPSGQGSYGYTF,TGTGCCAGCAGCTTACCCTCCGGACAGGGGAGCTATGGCTACACCTTC
TRBJ1-4,.,many,TRBV7-2,CASSLVQAGDEKLFF,TGTGCCAGCAGCTTAGTTCAGGCCGGAGATGAAAAACTGTTTTTT
TRBJ2-3,.,.,TRBV27,CASSLLGGTQYF,TGTGCCAGCAGTTTACTAGGTGGTACGCAGTATTTT